This is a list of T cell receptor beta chains from one sample in a study of chemoradiotherapy in HPV16-positive cancers. Generated by immunoSEQ multiplex PCR, the TCRdb table keeps only in-frame clones and is missing some. The data contain 55,000 to 85,000 clones, about nine tenths of them singletons. The material sequenced was blood, taken from a patient who underwent chemoradiotherapy. Source of these receptors: a human donor with HPV-associated anogenital cancer. Both conserved end residues are part of each CDR3. A D gene is named only where the DNA matches it firmly. Clone size is shown for a subset of rows, as once, few, many or a class of expanded clone.

V gene: TRBV6-5
clone size: NA
D gene: TRBD1
J gene: TRBJ1-2
CDR3 protein: CASSRQGALYGYTF
CDR3 DNA: TGTGCCAGCAGTCGACAGGGGGCCCTCTATGGCTACACCTTC

V gene: TRBV4-1
clone size: NA
D gene: NA
J gene: TRBJ1-1
CDR3 protein: CASSQEAGVTEAFF
CDR3 DNA: TGCGCCAGCAGCCAAGAGGCAGGGGTTACTGAAGCTTTCTTT

V gene: TRBV10-1
clone size: NA
D gene: NA
J gene: TRBJ2-7
CDR3 protein: CASRVGREPPYEQYF
CDR3 DNA: TGCGCCAGCCGTGTTGGCAGGGAACCTCCCTACGAGCAGTACTTC

V gene: TRBV6-5
clone size: NA
D gene: NA
J gene: TRBJ1-6
CDR3 protein: CASSQRSNNSPLHF
CDR3 DNA: TGTGCCAGCAGTCAGCGGTCAAATAATTCACCCCTCCACTTT

V gene: TRBV7-7
clone size: once
D gene: NA
J gene: TRBJ1-6
CDR3 protein: CASSYVTGPFPSPLHF
CDR3 DNA: TGTGCTAGCAGCTATGTGACAGGTCCCTTTCCCTCACCCCTCCACTTT

V gene: TRBV6-6
clone size: NA
D gene: NA
J gene: TRBJ1-1
CDR3 protein: CASGQGLNTEAFF
CDR3 DNA: TGTGCCAGCGGGCAGGGGTTGAACACTGAAGCTTTCTTT

V gene: TRBV6-4
clone size: NA
D gene: NA
J gene: TRBJ2-1
CDR3 protein: CAVRTDESYNEQFF
CDR3 DNA: TGTGCTGTGAGGACAGATGAATCCTACAATGAGCAGTTCTTC

V gene: TRBV19
clone size: NA
D gene: NA
J gene: TRBJ1-4
CDR3 protein: CASSRQLNEKLFF
CDR3 DNA: TGTGCCAGTAGTCGGCAGCTGAATGAAAAACTGTTTTTT

V gene: TRBV21-1
clone size: NA
D gene: NA
J gene: TRBJ2-3
CDR3 protein: CASLIRTSTDTQYF
CDR3 DNA: TGTGCCAGCTTGATCAGAACTAGCACAGATACGCAGTATTTT

V gene: TRBV5-6
clone size: NA
D gene: NA
J gene: TRBJ2-1
CDR3 protein: CASSLRLARYNEQFF
CDR3 DNA: TGTGCCAGCAGCCTACGGCTGGCAAGATACAATGAGCAGTTCTTC

V gene: TRBV4-2
clone size: NA
D gene: NA
J gene: TRBJ1-1
CDR3 protein: CASSQDRENTEAFF
CDR3 DNA: TGTGCCAGCAGCCAAGACAGGGAGAACACTGAAGCTTTCTTT

V gene: TRBV5-1
clone size: NA
D gene: NA
J gene: TRBJ2-3
CDR3 protein: CASRPDSFTDTQYF
CDR3 DNA: TGCGCCAGCAGACCGGACTCGTTCACAGATACGCAGTATTTT

V gene: TRBV30
clone size: NA
D gene: NA
J gene: TRBJ1-1
CDR3 protein: CAWGHPSTEAFF
CDR3 DNA: TGTGCCTGGGGCCATCCAAGCACTGAAGCTTTCTTT

V gene: TRBV27
clone size: NA
D gene: TRBD1
J gene: TRBJ1-2
CDR3 protein: CASSSGTGPVYGYTF
CDR3 DNA: TGTGCCAGCAGTTCCGGGACAGGACCCGTCTATGGCTACACCTTC

V gene: TRBV18
clone size: NA
D gene: NA
J gene: TRBJ1-3
CDR3 protein: CASSPVRGHSGNTIYF
CDR3 DNA: TGTGCCAGCTCACCTGTCAGGGGCCACTCTGGAAACACCATATATTTT

V gene: TRBV19
clone size: NA
D gene: TRBD1
J gene: TRBJ2-2
CDR3 protein: CASSQPTGETSGELFF
CDR3 DNA: TGTGCCAGTAGTCAACCGACAGGGGAAACCTCCGGGGAGCTGTTTTTT

V gene: TRBV11-2
clone size: NA
D gene: NA
J gene: TRBJ2-3
CDR3 protein: CASSSGAFPGADTQYF
CDR3 DNA: TGTGCCAGCAGCTCGGGGGCCTTTCCGGGCGCAGATACGCAGTATTTT

V gene: TRBV4-2
clone size: NA
D gene: NA
J gene: TRBJ2-3
CDR3 protein: CASSQEGPGGTDTQYF
CDR3 DNA: TGTGCCAGCAGCCAGGAAGGACCAGGGGGCACAGATACGCAGTATTTT

V gene: TRBV10-2
clone size: once
D gene: TRBD2
J gene: TRBJ2-1
CDR3 protein: CASSGGGSYNEQFF
CDR3 DNA: TGCGCCAGCAGTGGGGGCGGGAGCTACAATGAGCAGTTCTTC

V gene: TRBV15
clone size: NA
D gene: TRBD2
J gene: TRBJ2-7
CDR3 protein: CATSREGLAGGYEQYF
CDR3 DNA: TGTGCCACCAGCAGAGAAGGACTAGCGGGAGGGTACGAGCAGTACTTC

V gene: TRBV9
clone size: NA
D gene: NA
J gene: TRBJ2-3
CDR3 protein: CASSPQGRGWGDTQYF
CDR3 DNA: TGTGCCAGCAGCCCCCAGGGTAGGGGATGGGGGGATACGCAGTATTTT

V gene: TRBV5-8
clone size: NA
D gene: TRBD1
J gene: TRBJ2-5
CDR3 protein: CASSLTGQSPQETQYF
CDR3 DNA: TGTGCCAGCAGCTTGACGGGACAGAGCCCCCAAGAGACCCAGTACTTC

V gene: TRBV30
clone size: few
D gene: NA
J gene: TRBJ1-2
CDR3 protein: CAWRGSGAGPDYTF
CDR3 DNA: TGTGCCTGGAGGGGCTCAGGGGCCGGACCCGACTACACCTTC

V gene: TRBV5-4
clone size: NA
D gene: TRBD1
J gene: TRBJ1-1
CDR3 protein: CASSLELTGTEAFF
CDR3 DNA: TGTGCCAGCAGCTTGGAACTGACAGGGACTGAAGCTTTCTTT

V gene: TRBV10-3
clone size: NA
D gene: NA
J gene: TRBJ2-1
CDR3 protein: CAISDDYVSYNEQFF
CDR3 DNA: TGTGCCATCAGCGACGACTACGTGTCCTACAATGAGCAGTTCTTC

V gene: TRBV5-1
clone size: NA
D gene: NA
J gene: TRBJ1-2
CDR3 protein: CASSFGGSAGYTF
CDR3 DNA: TGCGCCAGCAGCTTCGGGGGCTCGGCCGGCTACACCTTC

V gene: TRBV2
clone size: NA
D gene: NA
J gene: TRBJ1-2
CDR3 protein: CASSVNRELSYTF
CDR3 DNA: TGTGCCAGCAGTGTAAACAGGGAACTGAGCTACACCTTC

V gene: TRBV6-5
clone size: NA
D gene: NA
J gene: TRBJ2-7
CDR3 protein: CASTPTETYEQYF
CDR3 DNA: TGTGCCAGCACCCCGACAGAAACCTACGAGCAGTACTTC

V gene: TRBV6-1
clone size: NA
D gene: NA
J gene: TRBJ1-3
CDR3 protein: CASKDRDGNTIYF
CDR3 DNA: TGTGCCAGCAAGGACAGAGATGGAAACACCATATATTTT

V gene: TRBV10-2
clone size: NA
D gene: NA
J gene: TRBJ1-2
CDR3 protein: CASSETGRPGGKVGYGYTF
CDR3 DNA: TGCGCCAGCAGTGAAACAGGACGACCGGGGGGGAAAGTAGGCTATGGCTACACCTTC

V gene: TRBV6-6
clone size: NA
D gene: NA
J gene: TRBJ2-7
CDR3 protein: CARIKQKGFEQYF
CDR3 DNA: TGTGCCAGAATTAAGCAGAAAGGGTTCGAGCAGTACTTC

V gene: TRBV27
clone size: NA
D gene: NA
J gene: TRBJ2-3
CDR3 protein: CASSLLGHHPTDTQYF
CDR3 DNA: TGTGCCAGCAGTTTATTGGGACATCATCCCACAGATACGCAGTATTTT

V gene: TRBV21-1
clone size: NA
D gene: NA
J gene: TRBJ1-2
CDR3 protein: CASPWEGNYGYTF
CDR3 DNA: TGTGCCAGCCCCTGGGAAGGGAACTATGGCTACACCTTC

V gene: TRBV2
clone size: NA
D gene: NA
J gene: TRBJ2-7
CDR3 protein: CASSEYPGSRYEQYF
CDR3 DNA: TGTGCCAGCAGTGAGTATCCGGGAAGTAGGTACGAGCAGTACTTC

V gene: TRBV28
clone size: NA
D gene: NA
J gene: TRBJ1-3
CDR3 protein: CASSLTRGNTIYF
CDR3 DNA: TGTGCCAGCAGTTTAACCCGTGGAAACACCATATATTTT

V gene: TRBV19
clone size: NA
D gene: TRBD1
J gene: TRBJ1-4
CDR3 protein: CASSIEDRSTATNEKLFF
CDR3 DNA: TGTGCCAGTAGTATAGAGGACAGGAGTACCGCAACTAATGAAAAACTGTTTTTT

V gene: TRBV7-7
clone size: once
D gene: NA
J gene: TRBJ2-5
CDR3 protein: CASSIYLQETQYF
CDR3 DNA: TGTGCTAGCAGCATATACCTCCAAGAGACCCAGTACTTC